Below are 14 T cell receptor beta chains sequenced from a single sample in a study of T-cell memory formation after mild COVID-19. TCRdb redid the calling of the 5' RACE reads with MiXCR, one entry per CDR3 protein. The table has about 38,000 distinct CDR3 sequences, 11% seen once. The sequenced sample consisted of PBMCs or a T cell subset sorted from them (not recorded which). Receptors were obtained from a man between 18 and 29 years old who had mild COVID-19 (a few samples of this study predate the infection). Cell type and time point are not known.

Ten or more counts support this clonotype. This rearrangement joins TRBV3-1 to TRBJ1-1; TRBD1 might be the D (6 bases). Looked up from germline, CDR1 is LGHDT and CDR2 is YNNKEL (reference sequence). This CDR3 is 14 amino acids long. The V gene lost 6 bases and the J gene lost 11 bases, with 22 bases spanning the gap. DNA for the CDR3: TGTGCCAGCAGAGAACAGGGACGCCCTACGCTGGCTTTCTTT. Translating it yields CASREQGRPTLAFF.

This clonotype was seen ten or more times. The rearrangement joins TRBV5-1 to TRBJ2-5; tentatively, D is TRBD1 or TRBD2 (5 bases each). Deletions cut 1 base from V and 4 bases from J, with 8 bases between. CDR3 length: 13 residues. From germline, CDR1 is SGHRS and CDR2 YFSETQ. CDR3 protein: CASSLYGTETQYF. The CDR3 DNA reads TGCGCCAGCAGCTTGTACGGGACAGAGACCCAGTACTTC.

This clonotype was seen ten or more times. The chain links TRBV27 to TRBJ1-1, with D uncertain. This CDR3 spans 13 amino acids. Trimming removed 3 bases from V and 1 base from J, with 6 bases in between. CDR1 is MNHEY, CDR2 SMNVEV, per germline (reference sequence). CDR3 amino acids: CASSLMSNTEAFF. DNA for the CDR3: TGTGCCAGCAGTTTGATGTCGAACACTGAAGCTTTCTTT.

About this clonotype itself: A read error is possible here, since a much larger clone lies one base away. This rearrangement joins TRBV9 to TRBJ2-7; no clear D. Trimming removed 0 bases at V and 4 bases at J, with 2 bases between. Per germline, CDR1 SGDLS and CDR2 YYNGEE. The CDR3 contains 11 residues. This CDR3 reads CASSVGYEQYV. The CDR3 region has the DNA TGTGCCAGCAGCGTAGGTTACGAGCAGTACGTC.

This clonotype was seen many times. The V call is TRBV30, the J call TRBJ2-7; 10 nucleotides match TRBD2. The V gene's germline CDR1 is GTSNPN and CDR2 SVGIG (reference sequence). With 0 bases clipped from V and 3 bases from J, the junction kept 2 bases outside the gene matches. This CDR3 is built from 14 residues. CDR3 sequence: CAWSVLAGVYEQYF. CDR3 sequence (DNA): TGTGCCTGGAGTGTTCTAGCGGGGGTCTACGAGCAGTACTTC.

This clonotype has a count of ten or more. The chain couples TRBV7-9 to TRBJ2-1, with D possibly matching TRBD2 (6 bases). The V and J ends lost 4 bases and 8 bases respectively, with 12 bases between them. The CDR3 loop spans 13 amino acids. Germline V CDR1 and CDR2: SEHNR, FQNEAQ (reference sequence). CDR3 residues: CASSYGLLDEQFF. The CDR3 DNA sequence: TGTGCCAGCAGCTATGGACTACTTGATGAGCAGTTCTTC.

Written as DNA, the CDR3 is TGTGCCAGCAGCCAGCAGACCCAGTACTTC. It is translated as CASSQQTQYF. This rearrangement joins TRBV3-1 to TRBJ2-5; the D is unclear. Germline V gene sequence: CDR1 LGHDT, CDR2 YNNKEL (reference sequence). CDR3 size: 10 residues. V was cut by 3 bases and J by 6 bases, with 2 bases left in between.

The chain joins TRBV28 to TRBJ2-1; TRBD2 might be the D (5 bases). The CDR3 loop spans 13 amino acids. Germline loops: CDR1 MDHEN, CDR2 SYDVKM. V lost 8 bases to trimming and J lost 0 bases, with 8 bases between them. In nucleotides, the CDR3 is TGTGCCAGCTCGGGGAGCTCCTACAATGAGCAGTTCTTC. Its translation is CASSGSSYNEQFF.

Ten or more counts support this clonotype. The V call is TRBV7-8, the J call TRBJ1-3; D possibly corresponds to TRBD1 (5 bases). The germline V and J ends were trimmed by 0 bases and 3 bases, with 15 bases remaining between them. In germline, CDR1 is SGHVS, CDR2 FQNEAQ. The CDR3 spans 17 residues. CDR3 sequence reads: CASSLAQGGGGGNTIYF. CDR3 in DNA: TGTGCCAGCAGCTTAGCGCAGGGCGGGGGTGGTGGAAACACCATATATTTT.

Ten or more counts support this clonotype. V and J are TRBV12-3 or TRBV12-4 and TRBJ2-4, with D perhaps matching TRBD2 (7 bases). The CDR3 loop spans 14 amino acids. V was clipped by 1 base and J by 8 bases, with 12 bases between them. In DNA, the CDR3 is TGTGCCAGCAGTTTAGTGGGGGGGGCAGACATTCAGTACTTC. Translation: CASSLVGGADIQYF.

In its sample, this clonotype was seen many times. V is TRBV6-5 and J is TRBJ2-3; no reliable D call. V gave up 0 bases and J gave up 3 bases, with 10 bases separating them. The germline CDR1 and CDR2 sequences are MNHEY and SVGAGI. CDR3 size: 15 residues. CDR3 nucleotide sequence: TGTGCCAGCAGTTACTCCCTGAGGAGAACAGATACGCAGTATTTT. Protein product: CASSYSLRRTDTQYF.

This clonotype occurred many times. This chain connects TRBV6-9 to TRBJ2-4; either TRBD1 or TRBD2 may supply D (5 bases each). Germline values: CDR1 MNHGY, CDR2 SVAAGI. The CDR3 consists of 14 residues. Trimming took 4 bases from V and 5 from J, leaving 12 bases between them. The DNA for the CDR3 is TGTGCCAGCAGTTTCCGGGACGGCCAAAACATTCAGTACTTC. Translating it yields CASSFRDGQNIQYF.

This clonotype occurred many times. The rearrangement links TRBV5-8 to TRBJ1-2; D call uncertain. Per the germline V gene, CDR1 is SGHTS and CDR2 is YDEGEE. Trimming shortened V by 0 bases and J by 8 bases, and 14 bases separated the two germline ends. The CDR3 is 14 residues long. CDR3 coding DNA: TGTGCCAGCAGCTTGGTCCCGCCCCGTCAAGGCTACACCTTC. It is translated as CASSLVPPRQGYTF.

This clonotype was seen ten or more times. The rearrangement links TRBV28 to TRBJ1-6; 10 bases agree with TRBD1. J lost 10 bases, V lost 4 bases, and 4 bases had no gene match. The CDR3 extends over 14 amino acids. Germline values: CDR1 MDHEN, CDR2 SYDVKM. The CDR3 DNA sequence: TGTGCCAGCAGTTCGGACAGGGGGAGGTCACCCCTCCACTTT. Translation gives CASSSDRGRSPLHF.